A selection of T cell receptor beta chains follows, all from one sample in a study of T cell responses to AZD1222 COVID-19 vaccine. The data were produced by immunoSEQ multiplex PCR, yet TCRdb's version contains in-frame clones alone and is incomplete. Among tens of thousands of clones listed, approximately 88% were seen once. Sample: peripheral blood, taken 28 days after the second AZD1222 dose. The receptors here all came from an adult who received the AZD1222 COVID-19 vaccine. Each CDR3 is given with its conserved first and last residue. Fields, in order: CDR3 length, D gene, V gene, clone size, J gene, CDR3 protein, CDR3 DNA. The D gene is left open where the match is weak. Clone size is given for some rows only: seen once, a few or many times, or a class if the clone is expanded.

17	NA	TRBV5-4	once	TRBJ2-4	CASSTRAGWVGKNIQYF	TGTGCCAGCAGCACAAGGGCAGGGTGGGTAGGCAAAAACATTCAGTACTTC
15	TRBD2	TRBV5-8	NA	TRBJ2-7	CASSRLAGGSYEQYF	TGTGCCAGCAGCAGACTAGCGGGGGGGAGCTACGAGCAGTACTTC
17	TRBD2	TRBV6-1	NA	TRBJ2-3	CASSEAPSGRGVDTQYF	TGTGCCAGCAGTGAAGCCCCCAGCGGGAGAGGTGTGGATACGCAGTATTTT
11	TRBD2	TRBV19	NA	TRBJ2-1	CASSGRDEQFF	TGTGCCAGTAGTGGGAGGGATGAGCAGTTCTTC
18	TRBD2	TRBV3-1/TRBV3-2	NA	TRBJ2-7	CASSLKRIGTSGTYEQYF	TGTGCCAGCAGCCTAAAAAGGATCGGGACTAGCGGTACCTACGAGCAGTACTTC
14	NA	TRBV7-8	NA	TRBJ2-7	CASSLGHSRYEQYF	TGTGCCAGCAGCTTAGGACACTCCCGGTACGAGCAGTACTTC
16	TRBD1	TRBV7-3	NA	TRBJ2-1	CASSPRSGQGRYEQFF	TGTGCCAGCAGCCCGAGGTCGGGACAGGGGAGGTATGAGCAGTTCTTC
13	NA	TRBV19	NA	TRBJ2-3	CATRGDSTDTQYF	TGTGCCACTCGAGGGGACTCCACAGATACGCAGTATTTT
14	NA	TRBV3-1/TRBV3-2	once	TRBJ2-7	CASSQPGSPIGQYF	TGTGCCAGCAGCCAGCCGGGATCCCCGATCGGGCAGTACTTC
16	TRBD1	TRBV24-1	NA	TRBJ2-5	CATSATGTGLGETQYF	TGTGCCACCAGTGCGACCGGGACAGGTTTGGGGGAGACCCAGTACTTC
14	NA	TRBV2	NA	TRBJ2-7	CASSESSGDYEQYF	TGTGCCAGCAGTGAATCGAGCGGAGACTACGAGCAGTACTTC
14	NA	TRBV11-2	NA	TRBJ1-2	CASSLDRGLGGYTF	TGTGCCAGCAGCTTAGATCGGGGCTTAGGCGGCTACACCTTC
13	NA	TRBV28	NA	TRBJ2-4	CASSEAPKNIQYF	TGTGCCAGCAGTGAGGCTCCCAAAAACATTCAGTACTTC
17	TRBD1	TRBV7-3	NA	TRBJ1-6	CASSQSAGGSYNSPLHF	TGTGCCAGCAGCCAATCGGCAGGGGGTTCCTATAATTCACCCCTCCACTTT
12	NA	TRBV3-1/TRBV3-2	once	TRBJ2-1	CASSQGSSMQVF	TGTGCCAGCAGCCAAGGGAGTTCAATGCAGGTCTTC